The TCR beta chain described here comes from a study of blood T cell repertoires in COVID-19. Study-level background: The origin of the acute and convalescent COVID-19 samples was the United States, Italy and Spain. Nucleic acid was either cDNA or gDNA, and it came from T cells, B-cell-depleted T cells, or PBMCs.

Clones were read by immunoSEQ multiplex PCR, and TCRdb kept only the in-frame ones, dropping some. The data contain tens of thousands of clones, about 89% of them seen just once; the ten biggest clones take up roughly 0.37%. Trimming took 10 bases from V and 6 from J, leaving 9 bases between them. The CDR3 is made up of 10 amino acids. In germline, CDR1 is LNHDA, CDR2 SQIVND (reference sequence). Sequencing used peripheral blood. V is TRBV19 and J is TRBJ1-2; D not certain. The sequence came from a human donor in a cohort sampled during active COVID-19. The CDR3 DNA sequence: TGTGCCACAATACACGATGGCTACACCTTC. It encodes CATIHDGYTF.